This T cell receptor (beta chain) was recorded in a study of blood T cell repertoires in COVID-19. Whole-study context: PBMCs, B-cell-depleted T cells, or T cells provided the cDNA or gDNA that made up the material.

CDR1 and CDR2 (germline): MNHEY, SMNVEV (reference sequence). This CDR3 has 15 amino acids. V lost 6 bases, J lost 5 bases, and 9 bases stayed unmatched. The authors' processing: For nucleated cells, counts were estimated from reference gene primer amplification. TCRdb keeps only in-frame clones here, not all; method: immunoSEQ multiplex PCR. V, J and clone size were drawn from that table, and D and trimming were deduced from the DNA. This sample carries roughly 69,000 clones, roughly nine tenths of them seen once, and the ten largest clones take approximately 4.4%. The rearrangement joins TRBV27 to TRBJ2-5; TRBD2 matches 10 bases. The TCR originated in a man between 50 and 59 years old with active COVID-19. Sequencing input: peripheral blood. The CDR3 is CASRDSGRAAETQYF. CDR3 nucleotide sequence: TGTGCCAGCAGAGACAGCGGGAGGGCCGCTGAGACCCAGTACTTC.